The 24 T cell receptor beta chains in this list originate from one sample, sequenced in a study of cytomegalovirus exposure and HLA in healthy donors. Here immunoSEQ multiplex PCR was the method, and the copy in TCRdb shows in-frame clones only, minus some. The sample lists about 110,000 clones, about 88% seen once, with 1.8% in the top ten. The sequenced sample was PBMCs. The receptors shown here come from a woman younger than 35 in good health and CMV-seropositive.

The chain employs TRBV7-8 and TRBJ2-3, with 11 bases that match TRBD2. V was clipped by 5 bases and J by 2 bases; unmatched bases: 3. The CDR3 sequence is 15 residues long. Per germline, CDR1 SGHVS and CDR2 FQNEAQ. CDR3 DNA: TGTGCCAGCAGCGTGGGACTAGCGGCCACAGATACGCAGTATTTT. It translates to CASSVGLAATDTQYF.

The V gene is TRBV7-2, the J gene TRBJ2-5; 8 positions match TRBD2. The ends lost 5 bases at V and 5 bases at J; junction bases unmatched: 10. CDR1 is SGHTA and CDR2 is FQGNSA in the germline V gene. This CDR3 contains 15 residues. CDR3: CASSPIRGGPETQYF. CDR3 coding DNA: TGTGCCAGCAGCCCTATTCGGGGGGGCCCGGAGACCCAGTACTTC.

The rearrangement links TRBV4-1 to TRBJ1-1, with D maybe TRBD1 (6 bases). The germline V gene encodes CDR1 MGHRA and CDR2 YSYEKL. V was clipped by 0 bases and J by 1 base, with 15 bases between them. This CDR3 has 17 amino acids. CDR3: CASSQDGGRPGNTEAFF. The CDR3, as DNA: TGCGCCAGCAGCCAAGACGGGGGGCGGCCGGGGAACACTGAAGCTTTCTTT.

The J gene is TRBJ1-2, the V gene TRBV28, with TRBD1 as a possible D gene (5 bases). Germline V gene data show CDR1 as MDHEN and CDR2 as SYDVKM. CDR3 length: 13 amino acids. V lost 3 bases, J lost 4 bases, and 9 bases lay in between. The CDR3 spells CASSFGGIYGYTF. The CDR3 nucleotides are TGTGCCAGCAGTTTTGGGGGGATCTATGGCTACACCTTC.

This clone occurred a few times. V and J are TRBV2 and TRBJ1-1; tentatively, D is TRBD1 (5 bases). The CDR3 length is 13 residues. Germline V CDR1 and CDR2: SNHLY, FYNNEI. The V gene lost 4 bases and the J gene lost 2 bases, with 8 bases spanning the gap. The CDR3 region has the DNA TGTGCCAGCAGTGGACAGATTAACACTGAAGCTTTCTTT. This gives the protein CASSGQINTEAFF.

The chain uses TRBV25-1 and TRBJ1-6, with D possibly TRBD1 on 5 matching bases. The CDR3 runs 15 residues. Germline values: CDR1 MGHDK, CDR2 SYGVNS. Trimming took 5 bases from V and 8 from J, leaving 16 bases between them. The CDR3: CASSPLGGAYSPLHF. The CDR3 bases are TGTGCCAGCAGTCCTCTCGGTGGGGCTTATTCACCCCTCCACTTT.

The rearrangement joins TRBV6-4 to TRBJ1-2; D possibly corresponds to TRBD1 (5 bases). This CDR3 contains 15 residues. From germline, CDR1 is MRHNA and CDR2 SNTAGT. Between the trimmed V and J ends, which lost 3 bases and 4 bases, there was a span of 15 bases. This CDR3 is CASSERQGSIYGYTF. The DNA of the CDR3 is TGTGCCAGCAGTGAGAGGCAGGGCTCTATCTATGGCTACACCTTC.

The CDR3 DNA reads as TGTGCCAGCAGTGAAACTAGCGCAGAGACCCAGTACTTC. Translation: CASSETSAETQYF. This chain joins TRBV6-1 and TRBJ2-5; 7 positions match TRBD2. The CDR3 extends over 13 amino acids. Unmatched junction bases numbered 1, after V lost 2 bases and J lost 4 bases. Germline V gives CDR1 MNHNS, CDR2 SASEGT.

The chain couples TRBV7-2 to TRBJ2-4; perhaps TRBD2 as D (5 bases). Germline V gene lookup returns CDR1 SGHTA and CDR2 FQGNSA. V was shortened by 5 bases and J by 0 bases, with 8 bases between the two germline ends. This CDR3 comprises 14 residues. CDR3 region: CASSPEAAKNIQYF. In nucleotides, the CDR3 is TGTGCCAGCAGCCCGGAGGCAGCCAAAAACATTCAGTACTTC.

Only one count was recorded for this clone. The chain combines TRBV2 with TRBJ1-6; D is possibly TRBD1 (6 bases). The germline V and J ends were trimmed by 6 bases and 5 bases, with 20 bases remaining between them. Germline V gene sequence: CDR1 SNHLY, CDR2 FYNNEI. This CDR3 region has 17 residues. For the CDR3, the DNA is TGTGCCAGCAGGCCGGGACACCTCGGGGGGGATAATTCACCCCTCCACTTT. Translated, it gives CASRPGHLGGDNSPLHF.

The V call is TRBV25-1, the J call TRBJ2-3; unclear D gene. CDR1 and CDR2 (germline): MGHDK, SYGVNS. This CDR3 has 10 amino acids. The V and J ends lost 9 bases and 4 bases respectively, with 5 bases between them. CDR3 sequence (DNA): TGTGCCAGTAAATCAGATACGCAGTATTTT. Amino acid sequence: CASKSDTQYF.

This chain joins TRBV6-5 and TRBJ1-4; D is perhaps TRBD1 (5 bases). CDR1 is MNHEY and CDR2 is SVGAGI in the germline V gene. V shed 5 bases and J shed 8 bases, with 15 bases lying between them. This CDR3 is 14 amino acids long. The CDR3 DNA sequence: TGTGCCAGCAGTCCATGGCCAAGGGGCGAAAAACTGTTTTTT. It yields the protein CASSPWPRGEKLFF.

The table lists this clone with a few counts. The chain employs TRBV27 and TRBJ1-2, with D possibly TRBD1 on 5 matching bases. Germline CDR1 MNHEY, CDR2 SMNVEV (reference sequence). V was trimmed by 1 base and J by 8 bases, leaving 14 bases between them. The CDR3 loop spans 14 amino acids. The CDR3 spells CASSLWSGMDGYTF. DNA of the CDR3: TGTGCCAGCAGTTTATGGTCAGGGATGGACGGCTACACCTTC.

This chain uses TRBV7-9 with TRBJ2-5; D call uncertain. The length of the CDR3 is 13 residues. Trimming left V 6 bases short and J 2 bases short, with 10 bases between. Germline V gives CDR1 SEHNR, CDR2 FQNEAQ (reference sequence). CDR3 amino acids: CASRLSEQETQYF. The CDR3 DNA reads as TGTGCCAGCAGGTTGAGTGAGCAAGAGACCCAGTACTTC.

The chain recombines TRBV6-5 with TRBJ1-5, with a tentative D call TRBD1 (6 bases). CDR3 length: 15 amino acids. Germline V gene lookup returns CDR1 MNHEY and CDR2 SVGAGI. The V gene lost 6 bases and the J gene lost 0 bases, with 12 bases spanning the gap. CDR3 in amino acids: CASRYRDNSNQPQHF. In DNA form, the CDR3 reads TGTGCCAGCAGATACAGGGACAATAGCAATCAGCCCCAGCATTTT.

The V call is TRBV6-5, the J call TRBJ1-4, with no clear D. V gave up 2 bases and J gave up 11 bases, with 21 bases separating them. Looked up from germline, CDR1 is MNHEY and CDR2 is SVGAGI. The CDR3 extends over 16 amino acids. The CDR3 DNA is TGTGCCAGCAGTTACCGGTGGCGGGTGCCGGCGGGGAAACTGTTTTTT. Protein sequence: CASSYRWRVPAGKLFF.

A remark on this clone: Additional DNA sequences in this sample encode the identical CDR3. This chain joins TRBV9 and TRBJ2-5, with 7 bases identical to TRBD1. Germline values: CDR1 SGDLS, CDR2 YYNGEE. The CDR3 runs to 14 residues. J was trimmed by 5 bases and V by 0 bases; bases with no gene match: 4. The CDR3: CASSVGGGRETQYF. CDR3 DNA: TGTGCCAGCAGCGTAGGAGGGGGCCGGGAGACCCAGTACTTC.

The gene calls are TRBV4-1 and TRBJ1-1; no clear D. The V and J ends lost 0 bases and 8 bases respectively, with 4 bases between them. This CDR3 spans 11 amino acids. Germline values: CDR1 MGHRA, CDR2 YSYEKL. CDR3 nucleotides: TGCGCCAGCAGCCAAGAACGGGAAGCTTTCTTT. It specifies CASSQEREAFF.

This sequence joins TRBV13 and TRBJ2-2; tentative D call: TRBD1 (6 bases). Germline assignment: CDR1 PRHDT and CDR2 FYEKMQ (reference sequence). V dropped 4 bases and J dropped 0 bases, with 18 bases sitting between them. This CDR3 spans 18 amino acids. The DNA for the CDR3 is TGTGCCAGCAGCTCCTCTCCTTCGGACAGAGCGAACACCGGGGAGCTGTTTTTT. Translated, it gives CASSSSPSDRANTGELFF.

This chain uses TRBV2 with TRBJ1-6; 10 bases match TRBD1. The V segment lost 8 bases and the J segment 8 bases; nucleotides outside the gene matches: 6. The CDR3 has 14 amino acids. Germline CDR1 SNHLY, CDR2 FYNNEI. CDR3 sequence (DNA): TGTGCCAGCGGCAAGGACAGGGGGGATTCACCCCTCCACTTT. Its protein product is CASGKDRGDSPLHF.

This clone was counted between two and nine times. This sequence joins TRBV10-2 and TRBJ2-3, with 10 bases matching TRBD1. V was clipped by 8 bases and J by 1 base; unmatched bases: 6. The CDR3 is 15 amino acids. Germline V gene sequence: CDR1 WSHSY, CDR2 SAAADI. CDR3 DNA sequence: TGCGCCAGCTCTTCGGGGACAGGGGGCACAGATACGCAGTATTTT. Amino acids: CASSSGTGGTDTQYF.

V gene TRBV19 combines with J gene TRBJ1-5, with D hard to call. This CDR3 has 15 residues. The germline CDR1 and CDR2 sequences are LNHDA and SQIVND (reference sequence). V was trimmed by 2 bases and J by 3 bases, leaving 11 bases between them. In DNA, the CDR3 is TGTGCCAGTAGTATAACCGGGTTCACCAATCAGCCCCAGCATTTT. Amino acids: CASSITGFTNQPQHF.

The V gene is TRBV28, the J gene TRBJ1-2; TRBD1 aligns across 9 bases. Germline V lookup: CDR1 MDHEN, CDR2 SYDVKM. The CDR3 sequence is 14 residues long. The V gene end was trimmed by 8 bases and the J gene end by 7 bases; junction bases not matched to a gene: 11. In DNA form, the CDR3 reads TGTGCCAGCGGAGTAGGACAGGGGAAGACTGGCTACACCTTC. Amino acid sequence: CASGVGQGKTGYTF.

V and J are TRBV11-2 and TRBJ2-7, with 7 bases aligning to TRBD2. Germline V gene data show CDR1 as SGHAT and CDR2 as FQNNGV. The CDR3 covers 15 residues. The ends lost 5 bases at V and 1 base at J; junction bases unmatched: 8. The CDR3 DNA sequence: TGTGCCAGCAGCCCTTCGGGGGGAGGGTCCTACGAGCAGTACGTC. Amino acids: CASSPSGGGSYEQYV.